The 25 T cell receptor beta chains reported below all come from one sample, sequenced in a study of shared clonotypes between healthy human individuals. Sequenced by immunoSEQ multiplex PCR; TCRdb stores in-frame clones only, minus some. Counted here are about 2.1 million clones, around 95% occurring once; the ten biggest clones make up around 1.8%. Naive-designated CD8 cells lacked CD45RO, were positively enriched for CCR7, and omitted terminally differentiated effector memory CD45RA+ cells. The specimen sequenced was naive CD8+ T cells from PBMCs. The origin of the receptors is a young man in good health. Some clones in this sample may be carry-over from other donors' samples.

DNA of the CDR3: TGTGCCAGCTCACCACCTGGACAGGGGGCGGGGAGCTATGAGCAGTTCTTC. Residues: CASSPPGQGAGSYEQFF. The chain links TRBV18 to TRBJ2-1, with 11 positions matching TRBD1. CDR1 KGHSH and CDR2 LQKENI come from the germline V gene. V trimming: 0 bases; J trimming: 8 bases; junction bases outside the gene matches: 9. This CDR3 has 17 amino acids. The variable domain in full, completed from reference TRBV18 and TRBJ2-1, reads NAGVMQNPRHLVRRRGQEARLRCSPMKGHSHVYWYRQLPEEGLKFMVYLQKENIIDESGMPKERFSAEFPKEGPSILRIQQVVRGDSAAYFCASSPPGQGAGSYEQFFGPGTRLTVL.

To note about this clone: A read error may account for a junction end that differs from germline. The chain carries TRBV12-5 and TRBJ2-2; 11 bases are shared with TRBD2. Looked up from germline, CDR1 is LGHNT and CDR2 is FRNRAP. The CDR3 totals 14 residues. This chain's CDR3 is CASCLTSGSGELFF. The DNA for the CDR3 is TGTGCTAGTTGTTTAACTAGCGGGAGTGGGGAGCTGTTTTTT.

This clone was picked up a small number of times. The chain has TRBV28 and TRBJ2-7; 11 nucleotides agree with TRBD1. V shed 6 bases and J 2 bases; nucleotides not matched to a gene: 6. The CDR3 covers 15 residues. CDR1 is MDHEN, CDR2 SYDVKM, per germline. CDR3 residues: CASSETGQGAYEQYF. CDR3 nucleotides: TGTGCCAGCAGCGAAACGGGACAGGGGGCCTACGAGCAGTACTTC.

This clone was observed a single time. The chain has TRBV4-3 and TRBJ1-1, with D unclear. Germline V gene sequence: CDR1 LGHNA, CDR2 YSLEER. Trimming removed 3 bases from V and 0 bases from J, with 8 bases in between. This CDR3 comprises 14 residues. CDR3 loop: CASSHNTVNTEAFF. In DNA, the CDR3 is TGCGCCAGCAGCCATAACACAGTGAACACTGAAGCTTTCTTT.

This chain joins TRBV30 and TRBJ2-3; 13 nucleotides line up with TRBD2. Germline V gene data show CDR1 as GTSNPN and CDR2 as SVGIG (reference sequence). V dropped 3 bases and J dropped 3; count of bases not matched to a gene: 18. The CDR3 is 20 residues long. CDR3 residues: CAWSLTGLAGALGRTDTQYF. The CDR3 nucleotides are TGTGCCTGGAGCCTAACTGGACTAGCGGGAGCCCTGGGGAGGACAGATACGCAGTATTTT.

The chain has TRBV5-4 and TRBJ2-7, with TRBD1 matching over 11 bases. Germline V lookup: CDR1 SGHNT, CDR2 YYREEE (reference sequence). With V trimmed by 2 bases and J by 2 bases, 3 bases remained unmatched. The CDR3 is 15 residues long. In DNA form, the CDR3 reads TGTGCCAGCAGCTTCGGGACAGGGGGACCCTACGAGCAGTACTTC. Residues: CASSFGTGGPYEQYF.

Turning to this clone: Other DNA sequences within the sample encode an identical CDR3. The CDR3 spells CASSPPRDTQYF. The CDR3 coding sequence is TGTGCCAGCAGCCCCCCGCGGGATACGCAGTATTTT. The gene calls are TRBV28 and TRBJ2-3, with no clear D. The CDR3 runs to 12 residues. Germline CDR1 and CDR2: MDHEN and SYDVKM. Trimming left V 6 bases short and J 6 bases short, with 10 bases between.

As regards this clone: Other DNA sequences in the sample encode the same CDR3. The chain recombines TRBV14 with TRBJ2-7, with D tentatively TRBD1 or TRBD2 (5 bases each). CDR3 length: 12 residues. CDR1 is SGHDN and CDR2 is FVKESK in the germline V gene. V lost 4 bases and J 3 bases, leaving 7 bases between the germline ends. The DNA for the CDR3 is TGTGCCAGCAGCCCGGGACGCTACGAGCAGTACTTC. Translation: CASSPGRYEQYF.

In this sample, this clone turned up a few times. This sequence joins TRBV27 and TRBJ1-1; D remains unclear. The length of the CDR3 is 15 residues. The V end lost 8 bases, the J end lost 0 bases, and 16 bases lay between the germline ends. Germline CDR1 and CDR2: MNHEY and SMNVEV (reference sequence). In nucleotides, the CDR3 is TGTGCCAGCGGATACGGGTCACCCATGAACACTGAAGCTTTCTTT. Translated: CASGYGSPMNTEAFF.

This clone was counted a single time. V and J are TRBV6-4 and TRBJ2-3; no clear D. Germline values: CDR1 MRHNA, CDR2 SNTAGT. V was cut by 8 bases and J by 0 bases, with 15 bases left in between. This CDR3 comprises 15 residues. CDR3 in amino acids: CASGPDGSSTDTQYF. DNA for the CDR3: TGTGCCAGCGGGCCGGACGGTTCTAGCACAGATACGCAGTATTTT.

CDR3 residues: CASMVRGGYTF. CDR3 coding DNA: TGTGCCAGTATGGTGAGGGGAGGCTACACCTTC. V usage is TRBV7-9 and J usage is TRBJ1-2; tentatively, D is TRBD1 (5 bases). V lost 9 bases and J 8 bases, leaving 13 bases between the germline ends. Germline CDR1 SEHNR, CDR2 FQNEAQ (reference sequence). CDR3 length equals 11 residues.

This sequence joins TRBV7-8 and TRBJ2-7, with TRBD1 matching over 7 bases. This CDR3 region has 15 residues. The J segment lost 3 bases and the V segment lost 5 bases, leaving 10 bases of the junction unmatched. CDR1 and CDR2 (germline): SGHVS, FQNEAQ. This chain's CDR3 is CASSVRDRGFYEQYF. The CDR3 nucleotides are TGTGCCAGCAGCGTCCGGGACAGAGGCTTCTACGAGCAGTACTTC. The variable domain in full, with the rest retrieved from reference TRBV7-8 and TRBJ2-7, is GAGVSQSPRYKVAKRGQDVALRCDPISGHVSLFWYQQALGQGPEFLTYFQNEAQLDKSGLPSDRFFAERPEGSVSTLKIQRTQQEDSAVYLCASSVRDRGFYEQYFGPGTRLTVT.

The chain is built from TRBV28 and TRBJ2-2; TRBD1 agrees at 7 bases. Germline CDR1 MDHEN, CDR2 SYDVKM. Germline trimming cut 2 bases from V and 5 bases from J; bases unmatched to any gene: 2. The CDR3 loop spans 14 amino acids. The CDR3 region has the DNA TGTGCCAGCAGTTTAACACAGGGGACCGGGGAGCTGTTTTTT. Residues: CASSLTQGTGELFF.

The DNA of the CDR3 is TGCAGCGGTCGAGCGGGGAAATACAATGAGCAGTTCTTC. It encodes CSGRAGKYNEQFF. This chain joins TRBV29-1 and TRBJ2-1, with 7 bases fitting TRBD2. Looked up from germline, CDR1 is SQVTM and CDR2 is ANQGSEA. The CDR3 runs to 13 residues. With 7 bases clipped from V and 4 bases from J, the junction kept 7 bases outside the gene matches.

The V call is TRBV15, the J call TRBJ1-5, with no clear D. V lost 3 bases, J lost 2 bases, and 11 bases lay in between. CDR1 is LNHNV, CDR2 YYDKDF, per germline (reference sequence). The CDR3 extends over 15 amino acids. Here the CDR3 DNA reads TGTGCCACCAGCAGGACGAGCGGAGGCAATCAGCCCCAGCATTTT. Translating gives CATSRTSGGNQPQHF.

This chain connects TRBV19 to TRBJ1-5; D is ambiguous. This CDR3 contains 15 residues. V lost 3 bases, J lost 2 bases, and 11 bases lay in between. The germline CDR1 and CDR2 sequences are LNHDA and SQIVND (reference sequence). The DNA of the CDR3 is TGTGCCAGTAGTATCCTCGGTATTCGCAATCAGCCCCAGCATTTT. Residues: CASSILGIRNQPQHF.

The CDR3 here is CASSLMAGSTSYNEQFF. CDR3 nucleotides: TGTGCCAGCAGTTTAATGGCGGGTAGTACCTCCTACAATGAGCAGTTCTTC. J is TRBJ2-1 and V is TRBV28, with D possibly matching TRBD2 (5 bases). CDR1 and CDR2 (germline): MDHEN, SYDVKM. With 2 bases removed from V and 0 bases from J, the gap between germline ends came to 14 bases. The CDR3 contains 17 residues.

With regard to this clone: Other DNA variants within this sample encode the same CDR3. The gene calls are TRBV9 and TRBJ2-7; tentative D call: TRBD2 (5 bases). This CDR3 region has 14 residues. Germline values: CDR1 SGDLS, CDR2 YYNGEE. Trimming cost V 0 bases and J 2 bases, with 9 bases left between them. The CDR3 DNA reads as TGTGCCAGCAGCGTAGGAGGGTTGGCCTACGAGCAGTACTTC. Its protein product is CASSVGGLAYEQYF.

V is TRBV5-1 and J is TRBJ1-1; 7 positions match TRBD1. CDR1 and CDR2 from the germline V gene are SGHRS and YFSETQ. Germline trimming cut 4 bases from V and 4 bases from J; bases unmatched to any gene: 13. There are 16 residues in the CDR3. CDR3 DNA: TGCGCCAGCAGCGCAGACAGGGTTGGGGTTTTCACTGAAGCTTTCTTT. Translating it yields CASSADRVGVFTEAFF.

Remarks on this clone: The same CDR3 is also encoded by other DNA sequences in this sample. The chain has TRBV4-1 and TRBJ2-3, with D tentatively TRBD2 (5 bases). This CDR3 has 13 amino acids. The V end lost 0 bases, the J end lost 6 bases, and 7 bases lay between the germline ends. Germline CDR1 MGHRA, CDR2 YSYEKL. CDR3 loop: CASSQDGEDTQYF. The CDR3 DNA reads TGCGCCAGCAGCCAAGATGGGGAGGATACGCAGTATTTT.

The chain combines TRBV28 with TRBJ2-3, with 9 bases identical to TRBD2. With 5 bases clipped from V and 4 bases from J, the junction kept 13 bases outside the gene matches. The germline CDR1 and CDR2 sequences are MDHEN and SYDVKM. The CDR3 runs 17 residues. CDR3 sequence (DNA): TGTGCCAGCAGTCCGACCGGGACTAGCTTAGAGGCAGATACGCAGTATTTT. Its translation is CASSPTGTSLEADTQYF.

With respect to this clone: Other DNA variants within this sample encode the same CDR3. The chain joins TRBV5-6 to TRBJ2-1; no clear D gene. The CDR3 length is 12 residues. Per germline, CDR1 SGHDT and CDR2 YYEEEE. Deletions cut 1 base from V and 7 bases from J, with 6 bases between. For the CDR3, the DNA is TGTGCCAGCAGCTTGCGGTCTAATGAGCAGTTCTTC. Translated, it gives CASSLRSNEQFF.

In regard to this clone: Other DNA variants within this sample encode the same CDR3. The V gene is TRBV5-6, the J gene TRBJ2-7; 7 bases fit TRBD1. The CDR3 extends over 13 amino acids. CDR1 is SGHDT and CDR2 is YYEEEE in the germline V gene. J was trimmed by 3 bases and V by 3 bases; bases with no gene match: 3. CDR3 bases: TGTGCCAGCAGCTCGGGGACAGACTACGAGCAGTACTTC. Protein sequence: CASSSGTDYEQYF.

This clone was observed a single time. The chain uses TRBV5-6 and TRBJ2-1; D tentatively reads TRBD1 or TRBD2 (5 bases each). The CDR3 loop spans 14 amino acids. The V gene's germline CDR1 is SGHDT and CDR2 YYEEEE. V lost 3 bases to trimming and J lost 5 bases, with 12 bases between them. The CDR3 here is CASSWTLGDNEQFF. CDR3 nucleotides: TGTGCCAGCAGCTGGACCCTGGGGGACAATGAGCAGTTCTTC.

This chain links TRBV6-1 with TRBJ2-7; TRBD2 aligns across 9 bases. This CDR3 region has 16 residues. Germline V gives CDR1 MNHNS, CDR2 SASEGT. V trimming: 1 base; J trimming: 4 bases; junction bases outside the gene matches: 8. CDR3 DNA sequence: TGTGCCAGCAGTGAAGAAATTCTAGCGGGATTATACGAGCAGTACTTC. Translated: CASSEEILAGLYEQYF.